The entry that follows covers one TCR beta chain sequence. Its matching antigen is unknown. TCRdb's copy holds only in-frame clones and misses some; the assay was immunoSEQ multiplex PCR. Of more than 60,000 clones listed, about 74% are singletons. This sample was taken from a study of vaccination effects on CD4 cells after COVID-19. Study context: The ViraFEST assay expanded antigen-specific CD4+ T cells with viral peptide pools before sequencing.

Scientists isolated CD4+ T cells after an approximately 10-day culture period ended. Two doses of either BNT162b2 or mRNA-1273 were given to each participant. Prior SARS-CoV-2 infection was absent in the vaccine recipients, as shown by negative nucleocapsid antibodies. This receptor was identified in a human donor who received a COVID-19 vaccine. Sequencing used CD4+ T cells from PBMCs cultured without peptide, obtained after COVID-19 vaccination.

The DNA of the CDR3 is TGCAGCGCCCGGCAGCCGGGGGCACACAATGAGCAGTTCTTC. Translating gives CSARQPGAHNEQFF. This chain connects TRBV29-1 to TRBJ2-1; D may match TRBD1 or TRBD2 (6 bases each). The ends were cut back, 7 bases at V and 5 bases at J, with 18 bases in the middle. CDR1 SQVTM and CDR2 ANQGSEA come from the germline V gene. This CDR3 spans 14 amino acids.